The clone carrying this TCR beta chain occurred a few times. Its antigen is undetermined. The entry originates in a study of T cells in Graves' hyperthyroidism and ophthalmopathy. The study's findings and limits: Peripheral blood also featured most of the thyroid clonotypes expanded above 0.001.

Germline CDR1 is WSHSY and CDR2 is SAAADI. The V end lost 6 bases, the J end lost 4 bases, and 12 bases lay between the germline ends. This CDR3 region has 13 residues. Patients aged 18 to 65 with hyperthyroidism were newly diagnosed, with duration under 2 months. Uncontrolled infection, other autoimmune disease, pregnancy or lactation excluded patients. Clinical symptoms, serum thyroxine, TRAb, thyroid ultrasound and orbital computed tomography informed diagnoses. Template material for amplifying TCR beta CDR3 regions consisted of RNA transcripts. Using the HTBI primer set, a first-round RT-PCR was run on the TCR CDR3. TCRdb reprocessed the multiplex PCR reads via MiXCR and lists one record per CDR3 protein. The sample lists about 400,000 distinct CDR3 sequences, 14% to 15% occurring once.

Sequenced material: blood. The receptor was isolated from a woman aged 25-40 years with Graves' hyperthyroidism. The genes are TRBV10-2 and TRBJ1-1; tentatively, D is TRBD1 (6 bases). In nucleotides, the CDR3 is TGCGCCAGCAGCGCTACAGGGTTCACTGAAGCTTTCTTT. It yields the protein CASSATGFTEAFF.